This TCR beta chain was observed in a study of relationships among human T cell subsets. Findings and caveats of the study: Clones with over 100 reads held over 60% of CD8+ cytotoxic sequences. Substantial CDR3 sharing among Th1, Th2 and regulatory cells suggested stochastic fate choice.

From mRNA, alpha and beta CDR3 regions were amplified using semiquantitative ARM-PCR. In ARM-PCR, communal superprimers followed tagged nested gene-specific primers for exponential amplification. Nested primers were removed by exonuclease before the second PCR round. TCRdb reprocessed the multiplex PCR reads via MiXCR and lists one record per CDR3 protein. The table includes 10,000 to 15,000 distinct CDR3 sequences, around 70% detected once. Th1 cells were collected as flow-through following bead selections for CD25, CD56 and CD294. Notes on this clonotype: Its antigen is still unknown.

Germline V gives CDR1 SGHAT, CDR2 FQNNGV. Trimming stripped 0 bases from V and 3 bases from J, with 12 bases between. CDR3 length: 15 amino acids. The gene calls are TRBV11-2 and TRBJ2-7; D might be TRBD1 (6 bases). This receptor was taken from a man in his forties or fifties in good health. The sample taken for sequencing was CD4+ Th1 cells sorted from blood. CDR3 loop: CASSLDRQVIYEQYF. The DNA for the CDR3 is TGTGCCAGCAGCTTAGATCGACAGGTTATCTACGAGCAGTACTTC.